The T cell receptor (beta chain) described here comes from a study of T-cell memory formation after mild COVID-19. TCRdb reanalysed the 5' RACE reads using MiXCR and keeps one entry per CDR3 protein. The sample contains 380,000 or so distinct CDR3 sequences, under 15% of which appear only once. The CDR3 extends over 18 amino acids. Germline lookup yields CDR1 KGHSH and CDR2 LQKENI. V lost 1 base and J lost 1; bases outside the gene matches: 9. This clonotype was picked up many times. The material sequenced was PBMCs or a T cell subset sorted from them (not recorded which). The receptor comes from a man aged 18 to 35 who had mild COVID-19 (a few samples of this study predate the infection). Cell type and time point are not known. The chain carries TRBV18 and TRBJ1-5; 8 bases fit TRBD1. The CDR3 DNA reads TGTGCCAGCTCACCACTACCAGGGGGCGTTCGGAGCAATCAGCCCCAGCATTTT. It translates to CASSPLPGGVRSNQPQHF.